This T cell receptor (beta chain) was obtained from a study of blood T cell repertoires in COVID-19. Sequencing used immunoSEQ multiplex PCR; TCRdb keeps in-frame clones, though not all of them. The sample shows 65,000 to 90,000 clones, approximately 88% of them seen only once. The V end lost 4 bases, the J end lost 4 bases, and 11 bases lay between the germline ends. CDR3 length: 14 residues. Germline lookup yields CDR1 SGHRS and CDR2 YFSETQ. This receptor was obtained from a woman older than 75 with acute or convalescent COVID-19. The V and J genes are TRBV5-1 and TRBJ1-4; D may be TRBD1 (5 bases). The sequencing input was peripheral blood. The CDR3 sequence is CASSAVGGNEKLFF. CDR3 sequence (DNA): TGCGCCAGCAGCGCTGTGGGGGGTAATGAAAAACTGTTTTTT. The complete variable domain, with remaining parts taken from reference TRBV5-1 and TRBJ1-4, reads KAGVTQTPRYLIKTRGQQVTLSCSPISGHRSVSWYQQTPGQGLQFLFEYFSETQRNKGNFPGRFSGRQFSNSRSEMNVSTLELGDSALYLCASSAVGGNEKLFFGSGTQLSVL.